A single sample gave rise to the 17 T cell receptor beta chains below, sequenced in a study of T cell repertoires in aging, cancer and after chemotherapy. TRB rearrangements spanning V, D and J were amplified using mixed TRB-A/B primers. TCRdb analysed the multiplex PCR reads with MiXCR anew, one entry per CDR3 protein. The repertoire includes roughly 1,300 distinct CDR3 sequences, 25% to 30% of them detected once, and under 35% sits in the top ten. Amplification of TCR beta used genomic DNA extracted from peripheral blood. Source material: blood. Every receptor here comes from a human donor with a solid tumor. The donor label of this sample is uncertain.

By share, this clonotype counts as large. The rearrangement joins TRBV6-5 to TRBJ2-7; TRBD2 aligns across 10 bases. V dropped 5 bases and J dropped 10; count of bases not matched to a gene: 17. The CDR3 covers 16 residues. Looked up from germline, CDR1 is MNHEY and CDR2 is SVGAGI. CDR3 DNA sequence: TGTGCCAGCAGTAACCTAGCGGGAGCTTTAATGTTCGGACAGTACTTC. Its protein is CASSNLAGALMFGQYF.

The gene calls are TRBV6-2 or TRBV6-3 and TRBJ2-7; possibly TRBD1 for D (6 bases). The CDR3 loop spans 17 amino acids. Trimming cost V 2 bases and J 3 bases, with 20 bases left between them. CDR1 and CDR2 from the germline V gene are MNHEY and SVGEGT. The CDR3 spells CASSYATGHKSFYEQYF. As DNA, the CDR3 is TGTGCCAGCAGTTACGCAACGGGACACAAAAGCTTCTACGAGCAGTACTTC.

The V gene is TRBV18, the J gene TRBJ1-2; no clear D. Between the trimmed V and J ends, which lost 4 bases and 8 bases, there was a span of 14 bases. Germline V gives CDR1 KGHSH, CDR2 LQKENI. The CDR3 spans 13 residues. Here the CDR3 DNA reads TGTGCCAGCTCACTTGACATCTCGAAGGGCTACACCTTC. Translation: CASSLDISKGYTF.

This chain connects TRBV4-3 to TRBJ1-2; no clear D. Germline loops: CDR1 LGHNA, CDR2 YSLEER. The CDR3 runs 15 residues. V gave up 0 bases and J gave up 4 bases, with 12 bases separating them. CDR3 DNA sequence: TGCGCCAGCAGCCAAGACACCTCCCAGTCCTATGGCTACACCTTC. It codes for CASSQDTSQSYGYTF.

This clonotype has only a few counts. This sequence joins TRBV20-1 and TRBJ2-1; 7 bases align to TRBD2. The CDR3 sequence is 12 residues long. Trimming cost V 8 bases and J 8 bases; bases outside gene matches: 9. CDR1 is DFQATT and CDR2 is SNEGSKA in the germline V gene (reference sequence). CDR3 loop: CSFYTSVDEQFF. The CDR3 DNA follows: TGCAGTTTCTACACTAGCGTCGATGAGCAGTTCTTC.

This rearrangement joins TRBV19 to TRBJ2-4; tentatively, D is TRBD2 (6 bases). CDR3 length: 16 residues. Trimming stripped 3 bases from V and 0 bases from J, with 12 bases between. Germline CDR1 reads LNHDA; CDR2 reads SQIVND (reference sequence). The CDR3 region has the DNA TGTGCCAGTAGTATTGGGCGGGGATTAGCCAAAAACATTCAGTACTTC. This codes for CASSIGRGLAKNIQYF.

This clonotype was counted only a few times. The chain is built from TRBV25-1 and TRBJ2-3; no clear D. Trimming left V 2 bases short and J 8 bases short, with 14 bases between. The V gene's germline CDR1 is MGHDK and CDR2 SYGVNS. The CDR3 length is 14 residues. This CDR3 reads CASSEGSETSTQYF. The CDR3 DNA reads TGTGCCAGCAGTGAAGGATCCGAGACATCTACGCAGTATTTT.

By proportion, this clonotype is large. The chain has TRBV15 and TRBJ1-2; 7 bases are shared with TRBD1. This CDR3 has 15 residues. The V gene's germline CDR1 is LNHNV and CDR2 YYDKDF (reference sequence). V trimming: 1 base; J trimming: 5 bases; junction bases outside the gene matches: 7. The CDR3 protein is CATSRVRDSPYGYTF. In nucleotides, the CDR3 is TGTGCCACCAGCAGAGTCAGGGACAGCCCATATGGCTACACCTTC. Full variable domain (rest looked up from reference TRBV15 and TRBJ1-2): DAMVIQNPRYQVTQFGKPVTLSCSQTLNHNVMYWYQQKSSQAPKLLFHYYDKDFNNEADTPDNFQSRRPNTSFCFLDIRSPGLGDTAMYLCATSRVRDSPYGYTFGSGTRLTVV.

This clonotype is termed large. The chain uses TRBV6-5 and TRBJ1-5; D gene ambiguous. Trimming stripped 2 bases from V and 4 bases from J, with 6 bases between. CDR3 length: 13 residues. Germline V gives CDR1 MNHEY, CDR2 SVGAGI. The CDR3 here is CASSYGGNQPQHF. The CDR3 DNA reads TGTGCCAGCAGTTACGGAGGAAATCAGCCCCAGCATTTT.

The chain uses TRBV19 and TRBJ2-2; 7 bases align to TRBD2. The germline V gene encodes CDR1 LNHDA and CDR2 SQIVND (reference sequence). With 7 bases clipped from V and 6 bases from J, the junction kept 14 bases outside the gene matches. This CDR3 region has 16 residues. The CDR3, as DNA: TGTGCCAGTATAGCCGCAGCGGGGTCGGTGGCCGGGGAGCTGTTTTTT. The encoded protein is CASIAAAGSVAGELFF.

The chain uses TRBV11-3 and TRBJ1-1; D gene uncertain. V was clipped by 3 bases and J by 6 bases, with 5 bases between them. The CDR3 totals 11 residues. CDR1 SGHNT and CDR2 YENEEA come from the germline V gene. CDR3 in DNA: TGTGCCAGCAGCTTGAGCGCTGAAGCTTTCTTT. Translating gives CASSLSAEAFF. Full variable domain (remainder filled in from reference TRBV11-3 and TRBJ1-1): EAGVVQSPRYKIIEKKQPVAFWCNPISGHNTLYWYLQNLGQGPELLIRYENEEAVDDSQLPKDRFSAERLKGVDSTLKIQPAELGDSAVYLCASSLSAEAFFGQGTRLTVV.

This clonotype occurred a few times. CDR3 amino acids: CATRTSSDTGELFF. The CDR3 DNA follows: TGTGCCACCAGGACTAGCTCGGACACCGGGGAGCTGTTTTTT. V gene TRBV15 combines with J gene TRBJ2-2; 7 bases line up with TRBD2. J was trimmed by 3 bases and V by 6 bases; bases with no gene match: 4. Germline assignment: CDR1 LNHNV and CDR2 YYDKDF (reference sequence). The CDR3 contains 14 residues.

The sample holds a few counts of this clonotype. V and J are TRBV27 and TRBJ2-2; TRBD2 matches 11 bases. The V and J ends lost 3 bases and 5 bases, in that order; junction bases with no gene match: 8. The CDR3 sequence is 17 residues long. Germline values: CDR1 MNHEY, CDR2 SMNVEV (reference sequence). CDR3 sequence: CASSLLLAGVGTGELFF. CDR3 DNA sequence: TGTGCCAGCAGTTTGTTACTAGCGGGAGTGGGGACCGGGGAGCTGTTTTTT.

The V and J genes are TRBV20-1 and TRBJ2-3, with 11 bases lining up with TRBD2. Germline V gene sequence: CDR1 DFQATT, CDR2 SNEGSKA (reference sequence). This CDR3 has 18 amino acids. The J segment lost 2 bases and the V segment lost 6 bases, leaving 16 bases of the junction unmatched. The CDR3 DNA reads TGCAGTGCCACTCCCCTACTAGCGGGAGCGGGGGTCACAGATACGCAGTATTTT. It is translated as CSATPLLAGAGVTDTQYF.

The V call is TRBV7-9, the J call TRBJ1-1; D uncertain. The V end lost 2 bases, the J end lost 4 bases, and 17 bases lay between the germline ends. This CDR3 spans 16 amino acids. From germline, CDR1 is SEHNR and CDR2 FQNEAQ (reference sequence). This CDR3 is CASSLYSVRVITEAFF. As DNA, the CDR3 is TGTGCCAGCAGCTTATACTCAGTGAGGGTTATCACTGAAGCTTTCTTT.

The CDR3 DNA sequence: TGTGCCAGCAGCTTGGGGGACAGGGCCTACAATGAGCAGTTCTTC. This encodes CASSLGDRAYNEQFF. The chain couples TRBV5-6 to TRBJ2-1, with 9 positions matching TRBD1. Germline V gene sequence: CDR1 SGHDT, CDR2 YYEEEE. The V and J ends lost 0 bases and 2 bases, in that order; junction bases with no gene match: 0. The CDR3 consists of 15 residues. The entire variable domain, with the rest obtained from reference TRBV5-6 and TRBJ2-1, is as follows: DAGVTQSPTHLIKTRGQQVTLRCSPKSGHDTVSWYQQALGQGPQFIFQYYEEEERQRGNFPDRFSGHQFPNYSSELNVNALLLGDSALYLCASSLGDRAYNEQFFGPGTRLTVL.

Here the CDR3 reads CSAGTGAEQYF. The DNA for the CDR3 is TGCAGTGCGGGGACAGGGGCCGAGCAGTACTTC. This chain connects TRBV20-1 to TRBJ2-7, with 10 bases lining up with TRBD1. The V and J ends lost 6 bases and 6 bases, in that order; junction bases with no gene match: 2. CDR1 and CDR2 from the germline V gene are DFQATT and SNEGSKA (reference sequence). This CDR3 spans 11 amino acids.